What follows are 23 T cell receptor beta chains derived from one specimen sequenced in a study of early T cells in non-severe SARS-CoV-2 infection. Each CDR3 protein is one row after TCRdb ran MiXCR on the 5' RACE reads. The sample includes 75,000 to 80,000 distinct CDR3 sequences, roughly 9.4% of them seen just once. Sequenced sample: whole blood. The receptors shown here come from an adult who was a healthcare worker with PCR-confirmed SARS-CoV-2 infection or an uninfected control (not recorded which).

The chain links TRBV28 to TRBJ2-7; TRBD2 might be the D (5 bases). The CDR3 runs 12 residues. CDR1 and CDR2 (germline): MDHEN, SYDVKM. Trimming removed 7 bases at V and 2 bases at J, with 9 bases between. The CDR3: CASTSLAYEQYF. The CDR3 DNA is TGTGCCAGCACTTCACTAGCCTACGAGCAGTACTTC.

In its sample, this clonotype was seen a few times. The chain joins TRBV28 to TRBJ2-1; weak D call: TRBD1 (6 bases). There are 14 residues in the CDR3. CDR1 and CDR2 (germline): MDHEN, SYDVKM. Trimming removed 7 bases from V and 3 bases from J, with 13 bases in between. The CDR3 DNA is TGTGCCAGCATTCGAGGGGGTCTCTACAATGAGCAGTTCTTC. Its protein is CASIRGGLYNEQFF.

Many counts were recorded for this clonotype. This chain links TRBV5-1 with TRBJ2-5, with D perhaps TRBD1 (6 bases). Germline lookup yields CDR1 SGHRS and CDR2 YFSETQ. The CDR3 is 14 amino acids. Trimming stripped 1 base from V and 1 base from J, with 8 bases between. The CDR3 region is CASSLRDTQETQYF. CDR3 nucleotide sequence: TGCGCCAGCAGCTTGCGGGACACCCAAGAGACCCAGTACTTC.

This clonotype was recorded at least ten times. The rearrangement uses TRBV30 and TRBJ2-7; 8 bases are a match to TRBD2. Per germline, CDR1 GTSNPN and CDR2 SVGIG (reference sequence). The CDR3 consists of 13 residues. V dropped 4 bases and J dropped 7; count of bases not matched to a gene: 9. CDR3 protein: CAWNQAGVGEQYF. In nucleotides, the CDR3 is TGTGCCTGGAATCAAGCGGGAGTGGGGGAGCAGTACTTC.

This clonotype was seen only a few times. J is TRBJ2-1 and V is TRBV3-1; D perhaps matches TRBD1 (6 bases). This CDR3 is 14 amino acids long. V shed 1 base and J shed 6 bases, with 10 bases lying between them. The V gene's germline CDR1 is LGHDT and CDR2 YNNKEL (reference sequence). CDR3 DNA: TGTGCCAGCAGCCAAGCCTCGACAGGCAATGAGCAGTTCTTC. Translated: CASSQASTGNEQFF.

V usage is TRBV5-1 and J usage is TRBJ2-3; unclear D gene. The germline gives CDR1 SGHRS, CDR2 YFSETQ. V gave up 0 bases and J gave up 10 bases, with 6 bases separating them. The length of the CDR3 is 11 residues. The CDR3 loop is CASSLERSQYF. The CDR3 nucleotides are TGCGCCAGCAGCTTGGAACGTTCGCAGTATTTT. The whole variable domain, filled in from reference TRBV5-1 and TRBJ2-3, reads KAGVTQTPRYLIKTRGQQVTLSCSPISGHRSVSWYQQTPGQGLQFLFEYFSETQRNKGNFPGRFSGRQFSNSRSEMNVSTLELGDSALYLCASSLERSQYFGPGTRLTVL.

The chain combines TRBV20-1 with TRBJ2-3; 10 bases map to TRBD2. CDR1 is DFQATT and CDR2 is SNEGSKA in the germline V gene (reference sequence). The CDR3 loop spans 13 amino acids. V lost 6 bases, J lost 3 bases, and 3 bases stayed unmatched. CDR3 in amino acids: CSALAGQTDTQYF. For the CDR3, the DNA is TGCAGTGCACTAGCGGGACAGACAGATACGCAGTATTTT.

The chain is built from TRBV15 and TRBJ2-3, with D uncertain. The germline V and J ends were trimmed by 2 bases and 2 bases, with 5 bases remaining between them. Germline CDR1 is LNHNV and CDR2 is YYDKDF (reference sequence). CDR3 size: 13 residues. The CDR3 DNA is TGTGCCACCAGCAGATGGGACACAGATACGCAGTATTTT. It is translated as CATSRWDTDTQYF.

This clonotype has ten or more counts. This sequence joins TRBV5-1 and TRBJ2-5; 10 positions agree with TRBD1. CDR1 is SGHRS, CDR2 YFSETQ, per germline. Germline trimming cut 4 bases from V and 4 bases from J; bases unmatched to any gene: 4. This CDR3 spans 14 amino acids. The CDR3 DNA reads TGCGCCAGCAGCCCGACAGGGGGCCTAGAGACCCAGTACTTC. Amino acids: CASSPTGGLETQYF.

This rearrangement joins TRBV2 to TRBJ2-5; no clear D gene. This CDR3 is built from 15 residues. Trimming removed 3 bases at V and 2 bases at J, with 13 bases between. Germline V gives CDR1 SNHLY, CDR2 FYNNEI. The CDR3 DNA reads TGTGCCAGCAGTGATCGAGTTCTTACGCAAGAGACCCAGTACTTC. Translating it yields CASSDRVLTQETQYF. Full variable domain (outside the CDR3, taken from reference TRBV2 and TRBJ2-5): EPEVTQTPSHQVTQMGQEVILRCVPISNHLYFYWYRQILGQKVEFLVSFYNNEISEKSEIFDDQFSVERPDGSNFTLKIRSTKLEDSAMYFCASSDRVLTQETQYFGPGTRLLVL.

This clonotype was recorded a few times. The genes are TRBV27 and TRBJ2-1, with 11 bases identical to TRBD2. J lost 8 bases, V lost 4 bases, and 7 bases had no gene match. Germline V gene lookup returns CDR1 MNHEY and CDR2 SMNVEV (reference sequence). CDR3 length: 15 amino acids. The CDR3, as DNA: TGTGCCAGCAGTTATTTAGCGGGAGGGCGCGATGAGCAGTTCTTC. This encodes CASSYLAGGRDEQFF.

This clonotype has at least ten counts. V and J are TRBV7-9 and TRBJ1-1; no clear D. Germline CDR1 reads SEHNR; CDR2 reads FQNEAQ (reference sequence). The CDR3 totals 12 residues. Trimming took off 7 bases at V and 8 bases at J, with 14 bases between the two ends. CDR3 in amino acids: CASTLDFGEAFF. The CDR3 region has the DNA TGTGCCAGCACCCTCGACTTTGGGGAAGCTTTCTTT. Variable domain in full (rest from reference TRBV7-9 and TRBJ1-1): DTGVSQNPRHKITKRGQNVTFRCDPISEHNRLYWYRQTLGQGPEFLTYFQNEAQLEKSRLLSDRFSAERPKGSFSTLEIQRTEQGDSAMYLCASTLDFGEAFFGQGTRLTVV.

Many counts were recorded for this clonotype. The V and J genes are TRBV11-2 and TRBJ2-1; 9 positions match TRBD2. The ends lost 1 base at V and 2 bases at J; junction bases unmatched: 9. This CDR3 contains 18 residues. Germline CDR1 SGHAT, CDR2 FQNNGV. The chain's CDR3 is CASSLGPRASGAYNEQFF. As DNA, the CDR3 is TGTGCCAGCAGCTTAGGCCCTCGGGCTAGCGGGGCCTACAATGAGCAGTTCTTC.

This clonotype was detected only a few times. The gene calls are TRBV5-6 and TRBJ2-2; D not certain. This CDR3 spans 12 amino acids. Germline-derived CDR1 and CDR2 are SGHDT and YYEEEE. Trimming took off 0 bases at V and 6 bases at J, with 3 bases between the two ends. CDR3 sequence: CASSLAAGELFF. Here the CDR3 DNA reads TGTGCCAGCAGCTTGGCGGCCGGGGAGCTGTTTTTT.

The sample holds many counts of this clonotype. The rearrangement uses TRBV27 and TRBJ1-3, with D perhaps TRBD1 (5 bases). Trimming removed 4 bases from V and 6 bases from J, with 13 bases in between. The CDR3 has 14 amino acids. The germline gives CDR1 MNHEY, CDR2 SMNVEV (reference sequence). The CDR3: CASSSGGRENTIYF. In DNA form, the CDR3 reads TGTGCCAGCAGTTCCGGGGGAAGAGAAAACACCATATATTTT.

This clonotype was detected many times. V is TRBV12-3 or TRBV12-4 and J is TRBJ2-7; possible D gene TRBD1, 6 bases. This CDR3 comprises 14 residues. The V end was cut by 3 bases, the J end by 3 bases, with 12 bases between. The CDR3 DNA is TGTGCCAGCAGTTTGACCCAGGGGCGCTACGAGCAGTACTTC. This codes for CASSLTQGRYEQYF.

The table lists this clonotype with many counts. J is TRBJ1-6 and V is TRBV24-1; TRBD1 might be the D (5 bases). Between the trimmed V and J ends, which lost 5 bases and 7 bases, there was a span of 8 bases. Looked up from germline, CDR1 is KGHDR and CDR2 is SFDVKD. The CDR3 consists of 13 residues. Here the CDR3 DNA reads TGTGCCACCAGTGCAGGGTGGAATTCACCCCTCCACTTT. It specifies CATSAGWNSPLHF.

The sample holds a few counts of this clonotype. J is TRBJ2-7 and V is TRBV30, with 7 nucleotides matching TRBD2. CDR3 size: 13 residues. The germline gives CDR1 GTSNPN, CDR2 SVGIG (reference sequence). V dropped 0 bases and J dropped 1; count of bases not matched to a gene: 0. CDR3 residues: CAWSVSGSYEQYF. As DNA, the CDR3 is TGTGCCTGGAGTGTTAGCGGGTCCTACGAGCAGTACTTC.

Ten or more counts support this clonotype. V and J are TRBV28 and TRBJ2-3, with 12 bases lining up with TRBD2. Germline V gives CDR1 MDHEN, CDR2 SYDVKM. The CDR3 has 17 amino acids. J lost 1 base, V lost 6 bases, and 8 bases had no gene match. The DNA of the CDR3 is TGTGCCAGCAGCCTTACTCGACTAGCGGGAGGCACAGATACGCAGTATTTT. Encoded protein: CASSLTRLAGGTDTQYF.

The chain recombines TRBV11-2 with TRBJ2-5; D gene ambiguous. This CDR3 has 17 amino acids. The V end lost 0 bases, the J end lost 4 bases, and 18 bases lay between the germline ends. The germline gives CDR1 SGHAT, CDR2 FQNNGV. The CDR3 DNA reads TGTGCCAGCAGCTTAGATTACCGGACCCTACCGGGAGAGACCCAGTACTTC. Its protein product is CASSLDYRTLPGETQYF.

This clonotype occurred a few times. The V call is TRBV20-1, the J call TRBJ1-4, with 8 nucleotides matching TRBD1. This CDR3 contains 19 residues. CDR1 DFQATT and CDR2 SNEGSKA come from the germline V gene (reference sequence). Trimming cost V 1 base and J 0 bases; bases outside gene matches: 13. The CDR3 sequence is CSARVLGAGQAATNEKLFF. CDR3 coding DNA: TGCAGTGCTAGAGTTTTAGGCGCGGGACAGGCAGCAACTAATGAAAAACTGTTTTTT.

This clonotype came up many times. This chain connects TRBV7-2 to TRBJ2-1; 7 bases fit TRBD2. CDR1 is SGHTA, CDR2 FQGNSA, per germline. With 3 bases clipped from V and 6 bases from J, the junction kept 14 bases outside the gene matches. The CDR3 loop spans 17 amino acids. The CDR3 here is CASSFSFPGGDPNEQFF. For the CDR3, the DNA is TGTGCCAGCAGCTTCTCCTTTCCGGGAGGAGACCCCAATGAGCAGTTCTTC.

This chain uses TRBV10-3 with TRBJ1-2; D is ambiguous. Germline CDR1 and CDR2: ENHRY and SYGVKD. With 3 bases removed from V and 0 bases from J, the gap between germline ends came to 11 bases. There are 15 residues in the CDR3. The DNA for the CDR3 is TGTGCCATCAGTGAAAGTCAGCCGTCTAACTATGGCTACACCTTC. Translation gives CAISESQPSNYGYTF.